The sample holds many counts of the clone carrying this TCR beta chain. Its antigen is unknown. The sample belongs to a study of breast tumors, draining lymph nodes, adjacent tissues. The study, taken as a whole, reports: Tumor TCR diversity was below lymph nodes but above nontumor tissue. Tumor and nontumor repertoires were significantly more similar in luminal-like than in basal-like breast cancer. Findings are consistent with lymph node origin and intratumoral expansion of most tumor T cells. Tumor T cell lymph node origin was a supported hypothesis, not proven.

Germline CDR1 is SGHRS and CDR2 is YFSETQ. Trimming pared 2 bases from V and 0 bases from J, leaving 12 bases between. The CDR3 totals 16 residues. Breast cancer patients provided tissue from their axillary draining lymph nodes. TCRdb re-called the multiplex PCR reads with MiXCR, one entry per CDR3 protein. The top ten clones hold 3.5% to 4.5% of a sample with 120,000 or so distinct CDR3 sequences, 20% of them seen once. The sequencing sample was made of axillary lymph node tissue. The clonotype originates from a female donor with breast cancer. Some clones in this sample may be carry-over from other donors' samples. V gene TRBV5-1 combines with J gene TRBJ2-1; weak D call: TRBD1 (5 bases). CDR3 coding DNA: TGCGCCAGCAGCTTCGAAACAGGTAGCTCCTACAATGAGCAGTTCTTC. It codes for CASSFETGSSYNEQFF.